This T cell receptor beta chain was captured by sequencing in a study of OX40 agonist ivuxolimab in advanced cancers. Whole-study context: Earlier treatment with anti-PD-1, anti-PD-L1 or anti-CTLA-4 was permitted, and approximately 38% had received some.

The method was immunoSEQ multiplex PCR; TCRdb's version includes in-frame clones alone and lacks a portion of them. The sample has approximately 44,000 clones, under 95% seen once. Between the trimmed V and J ends, which lost 2 bases and 9 bases, there was a span of 8 bases. The V gene's germline CDR1 is MDHEN and CDR2 SYDVKM. There are 12 residues in the CDR3. Autoimmune disease history or systemic immunosuppression excluded patients. The receptor comes from an adult with an advanced solid tumor such as melanoma, head and neck, liver or kidney cancer. Sequencing was performed on CD4+ or CD8+ T cells sorted from blood, taken in a trial of the OX40 agonist ivuxolimab. V gene TRBV28 combines with J gene TRBJ2-1; D remains unclear. The CDR3 loop is CASSLVNGEQFF. The CDR3 region has the DNA TGTGCCAGCAGTTTAGTAAACGGTGAGCAGTTCTTC.